The clone carrying this T cell receptor beta chain was observed a handful of times. The data are from a study of blood T cell repertoires in COVID-19. Clones were sequenced by immunoSEQ multiplex PCR, and TCRdb holds only the in-frame ones, with some missing. The sample lists roughly 100,000 clones, 80% to 95% occurring once. The V and J ends lost 4 bases and 2 bases respectively, with 12 bases between them. The CDR3 runs to 14 residues. Germline CDR1 and CDR2: MGHRA and YSYEKL. Source material: peripheral blood. This chain joins TRBV4-1 and TRBJ2-7; D is perhaps TRBD2 (5 bases). This TCR derives from a man younger than 35 with acute or convalescent COVID-19. The CDR3 sequence: CASSPRTRPYEQYF. In DNA form, the CDR3 reads TGCGCCAGCAGCCCTCGGACTCGACCCTACGAGCAGTACTTC.